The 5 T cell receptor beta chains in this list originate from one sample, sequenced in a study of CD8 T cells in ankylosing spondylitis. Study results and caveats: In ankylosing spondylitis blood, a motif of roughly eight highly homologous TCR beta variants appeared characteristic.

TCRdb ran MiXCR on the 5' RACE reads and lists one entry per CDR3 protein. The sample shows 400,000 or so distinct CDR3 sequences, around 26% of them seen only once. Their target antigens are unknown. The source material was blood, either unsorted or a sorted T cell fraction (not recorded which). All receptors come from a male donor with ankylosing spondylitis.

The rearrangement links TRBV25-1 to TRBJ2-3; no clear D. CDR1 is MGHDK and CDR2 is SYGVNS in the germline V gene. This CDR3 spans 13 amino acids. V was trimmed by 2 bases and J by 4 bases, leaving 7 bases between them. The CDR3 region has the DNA TGTGCCAGCAGTGAACCCCCGGCAGATACGCAGTATTTT. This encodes CASSEPPADTQYF.

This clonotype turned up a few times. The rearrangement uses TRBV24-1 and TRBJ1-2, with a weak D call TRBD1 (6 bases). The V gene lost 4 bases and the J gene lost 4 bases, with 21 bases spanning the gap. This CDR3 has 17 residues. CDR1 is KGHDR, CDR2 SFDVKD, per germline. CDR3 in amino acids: CATSDTGTHARGYGYTF. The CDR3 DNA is TGTGCCACCAGTGACACCGGGACACATGCCCGGGGCTATGGCTACACCTTC.

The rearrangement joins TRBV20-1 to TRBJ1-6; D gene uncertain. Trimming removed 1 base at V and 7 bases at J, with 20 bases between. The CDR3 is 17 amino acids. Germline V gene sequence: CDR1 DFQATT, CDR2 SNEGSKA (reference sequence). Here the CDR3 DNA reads TGCAGTGCTAGAGCGGAACAGATTGAAGGGATCAATTCACCCCTCCACTTT. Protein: CSARAEQIEGINSPLHF.

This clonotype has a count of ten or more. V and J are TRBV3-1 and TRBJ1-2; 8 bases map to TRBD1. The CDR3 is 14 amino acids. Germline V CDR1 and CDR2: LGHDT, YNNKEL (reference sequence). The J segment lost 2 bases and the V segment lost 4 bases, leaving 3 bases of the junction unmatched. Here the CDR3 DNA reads TGTGCCAGCAGCCCGGACAGGGAGAACTATGGCTACACCTTC. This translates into CASSPDRENYGYTF. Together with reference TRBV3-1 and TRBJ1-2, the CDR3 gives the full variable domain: DTAVSQTPKYLVTQMGNDKSIKCEQNLGHDTMYWYKQDSKKFLKIMFSYNNKELIINETVPNRFSPKSPDKAHLNLHINSLELGDSAVYFCASSPDRENYGYTFGSGTRLTVV.

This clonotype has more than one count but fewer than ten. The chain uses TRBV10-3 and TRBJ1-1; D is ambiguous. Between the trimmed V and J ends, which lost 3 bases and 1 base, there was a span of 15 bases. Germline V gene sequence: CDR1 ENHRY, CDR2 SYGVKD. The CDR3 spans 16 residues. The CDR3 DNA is TGTGCCATCAGTGAAGCCCGGGGAGGTGAGAACACTGAAGCTTTCTTT. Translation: CAISEARGGENTEAFF.